The 16 T cell receptor beta chains in this list originate from one sample, sequenced in a study of OX40 agonist ivuxolimab in advanced cancers. Library construction relied on the immunoSEQ multiplex PCR assay. The source is immuneACCESS, and TCRdb retained only in-frame sequences with V and J called. Part of the clones is not carried over; for the studies checked, unresolved V genes explain less than half of this, and the remainder is unexplained. The sample table records roughly 110,000 clones; 85% to 95% of these occur just once. Jointly, the top ten make up 0.95% to 1.5% of the sample. This specimen was CD4+ or CD8+ T cells sorted from blood, taken in a trial of the OX40 agonist ivuxolimab. These receptors were taken from an adult with an advanced solid tumor such as melanoma, head and neck, liver or kidney cancer.

V is TRBV2 and J is TRBJ2-5; 8 bases agree with TRBD2. The ends lost 4 bases at V and 3 bases at J; junction bases unmatched: 4. The length of the CDR3 is 14 residues. Germline V gives CDR1 SNHLY, CDR2 FYNNEI. The CDR3 region has the DNA TGTGCCAGCAGTGTGGACGGGAGGGAAGAGACCCAGTACTTC. Its translation is CASSVDGREETQYF.

This chain links TRBV10-3 with TRBJ2-2; D possibly corresponds to TRBD1 (5 bases). The CDR3 totals 14 residues. Germline V gene data show CDR1 as ENHRY and CDR2 as SYGVKD. Trimming removed 6 bases from V and 1 base from J, with 9 bases in between. For the CDR3, the DNA is TGTGCCATCAGCTTGACAGAGAACACCGGGGAGCTGTTTTTT. The encoded protein is CAISLTENTGELFF.

Comment on this clone: Germline is not matched at one junction end, which may reflect a read error. V is TRBV7-7 and J is TRBJ2-5; 8 bases map to TRBD2. The germline V gene encodes CDR1 SSHAT and CDR2 FNYEAQ (reference sequence). The CDR3 sequence is 14 residues long. The CDR3 protein is CASSRPGLGETQYF. The CDR3 coding sequence is TGTGCTAGCAGCAGACCGGGACTAGGAGAGACCCAGTACTTC.

The rearrangement links TRBV27 to TRBJ1-1; D is possibly TRBD1 (6 bases). Germline-derived CDR1 and CDR2 are MNHEY and SMNVEV (reference sequence). CDR3 length equals 14 residues. Trimming cost V 4 bases and J 1 base, with 10 bases left between them. CDR3 in DNA: TGTGCCAGCAGTTGGGTAGGGGGGAACACTGAAGCTTTCTTT. Translation gives CASSWVGGNTEAFF.

CDR3: CASSLLTGRQPQHF. CDR3 in DNA: TGTGCCAGCAGCTTACTGACAGGGCGTCAGCCCCAGCATTTT. V gene TRBV7-2 combines with J gene TRBJ1-5; 7 bases map to TRBD1. Per the germline V gene, CDR1 is SGHTA and CDR2 is FQGNSA. This CDR3 has 14 amino acids. V shed 2 bases and J 6 bases; nucleotides not matched to a gene: 4.

This chain connects TRBV7-9 to TRBJ1-2, with no clear D. CDR1 and CDR2 (germline): SEHNR, FQNEAQ (reference sequence). The CDR3 totals 14 residues. Trimming left V 2 bases short and J 4 bases short, with 11 bases between. The CDR3: CASSLPGTGYGYTF. The CDR3 nucleotides are TGTGCCAGCAGCTTACCCGGAACGGGCTATGGCTACACCTTC.

A word on this clone: An end of the junction does not agree with germline; a read error may underlie this. Written as DNA, the CDR3 is TGTGCCAGCAGTGAATTGACAGGGGAAGCGTTC. Translation: CASSELTGEAF. The J gene is TRBJ1-2, the V gene TRBV6-1, with TRBD1 matching 8 bases. CDR1 is MNHNS and CDR2 is SASEGT in the germline V gene. This CDR3 comprises 11 residues.

CDR3 loop: CASRELQGTNTGELFF. The CDR3 DNA is TGTGCCAGCAGGGAACTTCAGGGCACGAACACCGGGGAGCTGTTTTTT. The genes are TRBV6-1 and TRBJ2-2, with TRBD1 as a possible D gene (5 bases). Trimming pared 6 bases from V and 0 bases from J, leaving 14 bases between. The CDR3 has 16 amino acids. Germline V gives CDR1 MNHNS, CDR2 SASEGT.

This chain connects TRBV11-2 to TRBJ2-2; no firm D call. Germline V CDR1 and CDR2: SGHAT, FQNNGV. This CDR3 has 15 amino acids. Trimming took off 1 base at V and 0 bases at J, with 6 bases between the two ends. CDR3 protein: CASSLGVTNTGELFF. As DNA, the CDR3 is TGTGCCAGCAGCTTAGGGGTTACGAACACCGGGGAGCTGTTTTTT.

Only one count was recorded for this clone. The chain employs TRBV5-7 and TRBJ2-6, with D perhaps matching TRBD1 (5 bases). TRBV5-7 is labeled an ORF, and its function is uncertain. CDR3 size: 17 residues. V was trimmed by 6 bases and J by 5 bases, leaving 21 bases between them. The CDR3 coding sequence is TGTGCCAGCAATGACAGTTGCGTACAAAGTCGGGCCAACGTCCTGACTTTC. It specifies CASNDSCVQSRANVLTF.

The chain employs TRBV5-1 and TRBJ2-5; no clear D. Between the trimmed V and J ends, which lost 0 bases and 1 base, there was a span of 10 bases. Germline CDR1 and CDR2: SGHRS and YFSETQ. There are 15 residues in the CDR3. As DNA, the CDR3 is TGCGCCAGCAGCTTGGGAGCAGGAGCCCAAGAGACCCAGTACTTC. It is translated as CASSLGAGAQETQYF. The full variable domain, in which reference TRBV5-1 and TRBJ2-5 provide the parts outside the CDR3, is KAGVTQTPRYLIKTRGQQVTLSCSPISGHRSVSWYQQTPGQGLQFLFEYFSETQRNKGNFPGRFSGRQFSNSRSEMNVSTLELGDSALYLCASSLGAGAQETQYFGPGTRLLVL.

The chain links TRBV9 to TRBJ2-2, with 9 positions matching TRBD2. The germline gives CDR1 SGDLS, CDR2 YYNGEE. The CDR3 length is 17 residues. V was clipped by 4 bases and J by 6 bases; unmatched bases: 13. The CDR3 loop is CASSPSYSGSPSGELFF. DNA for the CDR3: TGTGCCAGCAGCCCTAGTTATAGCGGGAGCCCCTCCGGGGAGCTGTTTTTT.

The rearrangement links TRBV25-1 to TRBJ1-2, with D unclear. V was shortened by 5 bases and J by 2 bases, with 15 bases between the two germline ends. The CDR3 length is 15 residues. Germline V gene sequence: CDR1 MGHDK, CDR2 SYGVNS. The CDR3 DNA reads as TGTGCCAGCAGTTTGGCTAGTGTCGGCAACTATGGCTACACCTTC. This sequence encodes CASSLASVGNYGYTF.

The chain couples TRBV4-2 to TRBJ1-1; D is ambiguous. The germline V gene encodes CDR1 LGHNA and CDR2 YNFKEQ. Trimming removed 1 base at V and 12 bases at J, with 18 bases between. This CDR3 is 14 amino acids long. The CDR3 sequence: CASSQGATVGETFF. The CDR3 nucleotides are TGTGCCAGCAGCCAAGGGGCCACAGTCGGAGAAACTTTCTTT.

The rearrangement links TRBV28 to TRBJ1-2, with D perhaps TRBD1 (6 bases). The germline V and J ends were trimmed by 3 bases and 6 bases, with 23 bases remaining between them. CDR1 is MDHEN and CDR2 is SYDVKM in the germline V gene. The CDR3 contains 17 residues. The CDR3, as DNA: TGTGCCAGCAGTTTCCGGACAGTTCTGGTCGCTGTCCATGGCTACACCTTC. It yields the protein CASSFRTVLVAVHGYTF.

The genes are TRBV5-1 and TRBJ2-5; D unresolved. CDR3 size: 15 residues. V was clipped by 0 bases and J by 0 bases, with 9 bases between them. In germline, CDR1 is SGHRS, CDR2 YFSETQ. The CDR3 nucleotides are TGCGCCAGCAGCTTGGGTCCCCAGTACCAAGAGACCCAGTACTTC. This gives the protein CASSLGPQYQETQYF.